This TCR beta chain was sequenced during a study of cytomegalovirus exposure and HLA in healthy donors. Vbeta (60) and Jbeta (13) primers were used in the PCR. TCRdb's table, derived via immunoSEQ multiplex PCR, lists solely in-frame clones and lacks some. The sample includes about 150,000 clones. Study-wide points: A previous analysis found most TCR beta V segments productive roughly 87% or roughly 30% of the time. Overall, about 160 TCR beta chains were annotated as cytomegalovirus-associated.

Donors were nominally healthy when sampled, though unrecorded immune exposures were likely. Details on this clone: Its specificity is unknown.

The receptor's source is a woman in her fifties or sixties in good health and CMV-seronegative. Source material: PBMCs.

Here the CDR3 reads CASSLVLTGGLTYNEQFF. CDR3 bases: TGTGCCAGCAGCTTAGTCCTAACAGGGGGGCTTACCTACAATGAGCAGTTCTTC. This chain connects TRBV11-2 to TRBJ2-1; 8 bases are a match to TRBD1. V gave up 1 base and J gave up 2 bases; unmatched junction bases: 10. The CDR3 length is 18 residues. Germline V lookup: CDR1 SGHAT, CDR2 FQNNGV.